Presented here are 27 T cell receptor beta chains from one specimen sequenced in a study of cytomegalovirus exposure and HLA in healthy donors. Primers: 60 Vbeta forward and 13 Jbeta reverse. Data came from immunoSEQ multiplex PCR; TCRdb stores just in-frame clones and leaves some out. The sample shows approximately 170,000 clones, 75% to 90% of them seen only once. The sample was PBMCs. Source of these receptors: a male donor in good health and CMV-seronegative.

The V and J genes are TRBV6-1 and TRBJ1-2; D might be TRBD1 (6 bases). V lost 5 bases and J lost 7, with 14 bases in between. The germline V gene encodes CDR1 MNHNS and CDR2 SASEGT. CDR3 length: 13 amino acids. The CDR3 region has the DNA TGTGCCAGCAGTACCCGACAGGAGAGTGGCTACACCTTC. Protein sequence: CASSTRQESGYTF.

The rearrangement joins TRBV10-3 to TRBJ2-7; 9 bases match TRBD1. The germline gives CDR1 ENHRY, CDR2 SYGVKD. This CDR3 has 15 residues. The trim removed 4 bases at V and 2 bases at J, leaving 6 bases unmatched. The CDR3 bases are TGTGCCATCAGTGCCCGGACAGGGGACGCCTACGAGCAGTACTTC. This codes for CAISARTGDAYEQYF.

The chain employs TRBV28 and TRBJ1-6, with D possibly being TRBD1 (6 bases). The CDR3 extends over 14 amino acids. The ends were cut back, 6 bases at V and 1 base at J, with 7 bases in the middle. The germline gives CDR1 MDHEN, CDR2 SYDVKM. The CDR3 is CASSQGSYNSPLHF. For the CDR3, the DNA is TGTGCCAGCAGCCAGGGGTCCTATAATTCACCCCTCCACTTT.

The chain's CDR3 is CSVRDGGYNEQFF. CDR3 DNA: TGCAGCGTTCGGGACGGGGGTTACAATGAGCAGTTCTTC. The chain links TRBV29-1 to TRBJ2-1; D might be TRBD2 (6 bases). V lost 5 bases and J 4 bases, leaving 12 bases between the germline ends. The germline CDR1 and CDR2 sequences are SQVTM and ANQGSEA. This CDR3 region has 13 residues.

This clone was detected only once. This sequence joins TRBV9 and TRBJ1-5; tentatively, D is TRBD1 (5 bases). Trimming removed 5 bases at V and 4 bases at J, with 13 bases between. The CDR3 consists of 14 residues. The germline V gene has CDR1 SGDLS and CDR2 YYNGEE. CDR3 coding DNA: TGTGCCAGCAGTCGGGGGTTCGGTAATCAGCCCCAGCATTTT. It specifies CASSRGFGNQPQHF. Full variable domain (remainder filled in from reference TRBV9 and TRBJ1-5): DSGVTQTPKHLITATGQRVTLRCSPRSGDLSVYWYQQSLDQGLQFLIQYYNGEERAKGNILERFSAQQFPDLHSELNLSSLELGDSALYFCASSRGFGNQPQHFGDGTRLSIL.

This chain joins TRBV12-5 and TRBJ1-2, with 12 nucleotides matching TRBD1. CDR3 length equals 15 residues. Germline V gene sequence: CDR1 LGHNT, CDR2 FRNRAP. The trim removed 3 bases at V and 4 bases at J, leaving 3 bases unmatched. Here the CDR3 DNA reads TGTGCTAGTGGTTTAGGGACAGGGGGCTTCTATGGCTACACCTTC. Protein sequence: CASGLGTGGFYGYTF.

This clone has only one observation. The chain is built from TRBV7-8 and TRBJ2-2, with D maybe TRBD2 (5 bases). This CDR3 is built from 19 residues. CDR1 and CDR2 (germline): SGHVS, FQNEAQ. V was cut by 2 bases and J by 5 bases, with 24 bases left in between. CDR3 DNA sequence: TGTGCCAGCAGCTTATTTATTGTGCCCGTCACGACGGGAACCGGGGAGCTGTTTTTT. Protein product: CASSLFIVPVTTGTGELFF.

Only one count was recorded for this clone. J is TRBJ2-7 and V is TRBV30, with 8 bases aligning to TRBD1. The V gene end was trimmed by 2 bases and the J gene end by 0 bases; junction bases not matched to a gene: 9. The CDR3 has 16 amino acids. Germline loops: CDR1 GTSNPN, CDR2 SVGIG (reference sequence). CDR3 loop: CAWSPSRTGSSYEQYF. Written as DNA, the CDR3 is TGTGCCTGGAGTCCATCCCGGACAGGGAGCTCCTACGAGCAGTACTTC.

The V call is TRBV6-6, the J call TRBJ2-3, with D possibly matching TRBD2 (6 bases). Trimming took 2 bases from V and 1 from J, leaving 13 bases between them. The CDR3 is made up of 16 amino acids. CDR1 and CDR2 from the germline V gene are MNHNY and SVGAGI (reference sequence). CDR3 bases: TGTGCCAGCAGTTACCGTGGGGGGATCGGCACAGATACGCAGTATTTT. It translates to CASSYRGGIGTDTQYF.

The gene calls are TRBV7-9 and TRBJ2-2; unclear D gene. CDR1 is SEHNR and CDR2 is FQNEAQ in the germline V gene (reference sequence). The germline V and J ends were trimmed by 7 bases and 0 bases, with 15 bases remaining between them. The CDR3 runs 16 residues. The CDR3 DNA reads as TGTGCCAGCACCCCGAGAGGTGGCACGAACACCGGGGAGCTGTTTTTT. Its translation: CASTPRGGTNTGELFF.

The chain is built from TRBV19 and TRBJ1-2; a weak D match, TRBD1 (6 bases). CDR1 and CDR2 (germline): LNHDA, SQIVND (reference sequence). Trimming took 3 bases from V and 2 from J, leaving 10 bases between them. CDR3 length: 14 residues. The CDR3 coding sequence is TGTGCCAGTAGTATTGCACAGGGCAACTATGGCTACACCTTC. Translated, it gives CASSIAQGNYGYTF.

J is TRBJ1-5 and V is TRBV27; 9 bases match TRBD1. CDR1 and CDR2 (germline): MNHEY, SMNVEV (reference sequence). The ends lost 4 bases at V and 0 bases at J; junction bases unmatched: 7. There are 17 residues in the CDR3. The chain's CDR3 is CASSSGTGLYSNQPQHF. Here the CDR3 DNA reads TGTGCCAGCAGTTCCGGGACAGGGCTTTATAGCAATCAGCCCCAGCATTTT.

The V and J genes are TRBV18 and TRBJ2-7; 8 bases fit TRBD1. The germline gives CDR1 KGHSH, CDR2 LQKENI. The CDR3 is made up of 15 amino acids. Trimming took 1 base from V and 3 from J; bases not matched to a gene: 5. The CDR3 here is CASSPQADRGYEQYF. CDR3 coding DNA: TGTGCCAGCTCACCACAAGCCGACAGGGGCTACGAGCAGTACTTC. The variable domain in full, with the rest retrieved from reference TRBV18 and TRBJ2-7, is NAGVMQNPRHLVRRRGQEARLRCSPMKGHSHVYWYRQLPEEGLKFMVYLQKENIIDESGMPKERFSAEFPKEGPSILRIQQVVRGDSAAYFCASSPQADRGYEQYFGPGTRLTVT.

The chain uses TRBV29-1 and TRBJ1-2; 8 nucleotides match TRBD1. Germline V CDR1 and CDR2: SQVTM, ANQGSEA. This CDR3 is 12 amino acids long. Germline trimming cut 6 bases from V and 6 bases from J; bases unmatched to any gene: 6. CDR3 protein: CSVYRGEDGYTF. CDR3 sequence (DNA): TGCAGCGTCTACAGGGGGGAGGATGGCTACACCTTC.

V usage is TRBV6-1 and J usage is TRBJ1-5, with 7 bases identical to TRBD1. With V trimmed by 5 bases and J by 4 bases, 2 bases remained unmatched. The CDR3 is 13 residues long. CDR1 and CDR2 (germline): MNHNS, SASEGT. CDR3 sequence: CASSLQGNQPQHF. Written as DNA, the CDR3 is TGTGCCAGCAGTCTACAGGGGAATCAGCCCCAGCATTTT.

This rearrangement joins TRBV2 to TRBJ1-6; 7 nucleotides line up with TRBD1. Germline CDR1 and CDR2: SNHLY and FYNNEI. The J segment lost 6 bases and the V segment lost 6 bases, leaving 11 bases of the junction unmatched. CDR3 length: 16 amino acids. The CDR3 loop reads CASRTRQGGGNSPLHF. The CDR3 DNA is TGTGCCAGCAGGACCCGACAGGGAGGAGGTAATTCACCCCTCCACTTT.

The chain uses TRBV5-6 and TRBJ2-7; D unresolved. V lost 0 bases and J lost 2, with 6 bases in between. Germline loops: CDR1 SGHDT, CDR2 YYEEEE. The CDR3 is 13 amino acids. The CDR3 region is CASSLGLTYEQYF. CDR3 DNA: TGTGCCAGCAGCTTGGGACTTACCTACGAGCAGTACTTC.

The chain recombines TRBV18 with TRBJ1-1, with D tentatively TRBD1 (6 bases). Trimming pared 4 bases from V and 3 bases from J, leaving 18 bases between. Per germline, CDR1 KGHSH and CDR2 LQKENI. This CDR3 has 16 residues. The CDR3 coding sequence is TGTGCCAGCTCACAGCAGGGGTCCGCAACACACACTGAAGCTTTCTTT. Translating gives CASSQQGSATHTEAFF.

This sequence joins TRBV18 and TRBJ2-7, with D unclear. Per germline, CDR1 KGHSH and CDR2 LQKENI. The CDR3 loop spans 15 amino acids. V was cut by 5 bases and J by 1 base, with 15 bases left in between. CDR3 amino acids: CASSYGAYSSYEQYF. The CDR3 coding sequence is TGTGCCAGCTCATATGGTGCTTACTCATCCTACGAGCAGTACTTC.

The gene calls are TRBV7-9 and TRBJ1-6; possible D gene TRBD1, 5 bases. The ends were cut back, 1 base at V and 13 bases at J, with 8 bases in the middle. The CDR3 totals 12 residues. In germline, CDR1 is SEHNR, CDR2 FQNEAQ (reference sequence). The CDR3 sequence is CASSLGGGPLHF. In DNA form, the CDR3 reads TGTGCCAGCAGCTTAGGCGGGGGGCCCCTCCACTTT. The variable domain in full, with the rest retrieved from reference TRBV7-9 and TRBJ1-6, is DTGVSQNPRHKITKRGQNVTFRCDPISEHNRLYWYRQTLGQGPEFLTYFQNEAQLEKSRLLSDRFSAERPKGSFSTLEIQRTEQGDSAMYLCASSLGGGPLHFGNGTRLTVT.

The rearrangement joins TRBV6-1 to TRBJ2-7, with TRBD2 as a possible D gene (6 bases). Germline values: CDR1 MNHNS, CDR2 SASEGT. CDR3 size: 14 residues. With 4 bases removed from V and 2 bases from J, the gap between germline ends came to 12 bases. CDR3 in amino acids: CASSAQRATYEQYF. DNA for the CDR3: TGTGCCAGCAGTGCTCAGCGGGCGACCTACGAGCAGTACTTC.

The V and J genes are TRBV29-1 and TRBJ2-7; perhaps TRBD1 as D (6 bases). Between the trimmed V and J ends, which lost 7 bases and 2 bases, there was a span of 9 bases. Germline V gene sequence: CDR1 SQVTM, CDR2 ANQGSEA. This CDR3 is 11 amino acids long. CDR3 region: CSAQGTYEQYF. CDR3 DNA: TGCAGCGCTCAGGGGACCTACGAGCAGTACTTC.

The CDR3 sequence: CASSLTGGLAGELFF. CDR3 DNA: TGTGCCAGCAGCTTAACAGGGGGTTTGGCCGGGGAGCTGTTTTTT. J is TRBJ2-2 and V is TRBV7-2; 8 bases map to TRBD1. Trimming at V came to 2 bases and at J to 6 bases, leaving 5 bases not matched to a gene. Germline V lookup: CDR1 SGHTA, CDR2 FQGNSA. There are 15 residues in the CDR3.

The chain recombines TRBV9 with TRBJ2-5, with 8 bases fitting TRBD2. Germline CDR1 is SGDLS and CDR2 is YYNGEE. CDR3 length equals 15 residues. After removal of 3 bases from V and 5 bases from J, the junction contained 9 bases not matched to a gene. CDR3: CASSAYTTGGETQYF. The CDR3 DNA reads TGTGCCAGCAGCGCGTATACGACGGGAGGGGAGACCCAGTACTTC.

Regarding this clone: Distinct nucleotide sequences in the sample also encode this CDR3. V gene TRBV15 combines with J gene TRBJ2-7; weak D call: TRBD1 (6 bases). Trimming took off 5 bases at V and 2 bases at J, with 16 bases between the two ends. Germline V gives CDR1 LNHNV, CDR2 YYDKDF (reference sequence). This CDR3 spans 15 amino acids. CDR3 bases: TGTGCCACCAGCGGGGCAGGACAGACACCCTACGAGCAGTACTTC. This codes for CATSGAGQTPYEQYF.

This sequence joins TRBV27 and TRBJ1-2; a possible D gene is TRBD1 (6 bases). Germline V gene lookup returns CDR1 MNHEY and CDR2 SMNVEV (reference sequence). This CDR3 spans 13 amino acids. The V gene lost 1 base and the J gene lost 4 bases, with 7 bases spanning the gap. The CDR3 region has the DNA TGTGCCAGCAGTTTATTAGGGGGCTATGGCTACACCTTC. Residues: CASSLLGGYGYTF.

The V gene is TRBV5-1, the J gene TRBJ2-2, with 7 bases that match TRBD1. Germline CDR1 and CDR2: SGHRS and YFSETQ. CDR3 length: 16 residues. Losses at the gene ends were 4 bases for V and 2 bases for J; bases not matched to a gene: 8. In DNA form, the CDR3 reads TGCGCCAGCAGCGCAACCGGGACAGCAAACACCGGGGAGCTGTTTTTT. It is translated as CASSATGTANTGELFF.